Below are 16 T cell receptor beta chains sequenced from a single sample in a study of cytomegalovirus exposure and HLA in healthy donors. Only in-frame clones appear in the TCRdb table, and some are missing; sequencing was by immunoSEQ multiplex PCR. The sample lists about 100,000 clones, approximately 94% occurring once. Material for sequencing was PBMCs. The receptors stem from a woman between 18 and 29 years old in good health and CMV-seronegative.

The chain uses TRBV2 and TRBJ2-1; the match to TRBD2 covers 10 bases. V gave up 3 bases and J gave up 5 bases; unmatched junction bases: 4. Per germline, CDR1 SNHLY and CDR2 FYNNEI. The CDR3 length is 15 residues. CDR3 amino acids: CASSDPGLANNEQFF. The DNA of the CDR3 is TGTGCCAGCAGTGATCCGGGACTAGCGAACAATGAGCAGTTCTTC.

The chain carries TRBV5-6 and TRBJ2-2; TRBD1 matches 7 bases. The germline V gene encodes CDR1 SGHDT and CDR2 YYEEEE. The CDR3 runs to 16 residues. After removal of 0 bases from V and 2 bases from J, the junction contained 4 bases not matched to a gene. In DNA form, the CDR3 reads TGTGCCAGCAGCTTGGATGGGACAGCTAACACCGGGGAGCTGTTTTTT. Translation: CASSLDGTANTGELFF.

The rearrangement uses TRBV5-6 and TRBJ1-5; 7 bases are shared with TRBD1. V shed 2 bases, J shed 7 bases, and the junction held 3 bases outside the gene matches. The CDR3 contains 13 residues. Germline V gene lookup returns CDR1 SGHDT and CDR2 YYEEEE. CDR3 nucleotides: TGTGCCAGCAGCTTCGACAGGGTACAGCCCCAGCATTTT. This encodes CASSFDRVQPQHF.

The chain combines TRBV5-1 with TRBJ2-5; D possibly corresponds to TRBD1 (6 bases). Trimming left V 0 bases short and J 5 bases short, with 11 bases between. The CDR3 loop spans 14 amino acids. CDR1 SGHRS and CDR2 YFSETQ come from the germline V gene. The CDR3 nucleotides read TGCGCCAGCAGCTTGGCGGGGCAGGGGGAGACCCAGTACTTC. Translating gives CASSLAGQGETQYF.

The rearrangement joins TRBV9 to TRBJ2-5, with 13 bases that match TRBD2. In germline, CDR1 is SGDLS, CDR2 YYNGEE. Trimming took 3 bases from V and 5 from J; bases not matched to a gene: 7. The CDR3 runs to 16 residues. As DNA, the CDR3 is TGTGCCAGCAGCGGACGGACTAGCGGGAGTATTGAGACCCAGTACTTC. Translating gives CASSGRTSGSIETQYF.

The rearrangement links TRBV27 to TRBJ1-1; D may be TRBD1 (6 bases). Trimming removed 0 bases at V and 4 bases at J, with 18 bases between. The CDR3 is 17 amino acids. The germline V gene encodes CDR1 MNHEY and CDR2 SMNVEV (reference sequence). CDR3 residues: CASSLSSGGAGGTEAFF. The CDR3 DNA is TGTGCCAGCAGTTTATCGTCGGGGGGGGCGGGGGGCACTGAAGCTTTCTTT.

The V and J genes are TRBV4-3 and TRBJ1-2, with 7 bases aligning to TRBD1. Germline V CDR1 and CDR2: LGHNA, YSLEER. The length of the CDR3 is 13 residues. The trim removed 1 base at V and 6 bases at J, leaving 2 bases unmatched. The CDR3 loop reads CASSQAQGNGYTF. CDR3 DNA sequence: TGCGCCAGCAGCCAAGCACAGGGGAATGGCTACACCTTC.

The genes are TRBV29-1 and TRBJ2-2, with D tentatively TRBD1 (6 bases). The V gene lost 3 bases and the J gene lost 5 bases, with 10 bases spanning the gap. This CDR3 spans 13 amino acids. Germline V lookup: CDR1 SQVTM, CDR2 ANQGSEA. CDR3 amino acids: CSVDRGGTGELFF. CDR3 nucleotides: TGCAGCGTTGACAGGGGTGGGACCGGGGAGCTGTTTTTT.

The chain links TRBV30 to TRBJ1-5, with D possibly matching TRBD1 (5 bases). The CDR3 spans 14 residues. Germline assignment: CDR1 GTSNPN and CDR2 SVGIG (reference sequence). Trimming removed 1 base at V and 7 bases at J, with 14 bases between. CDR3 region: CAWSDDGGRQPQHF. In nucleotides, the CDR3 is TGTGCCTGGAGTGACGACGGGGGACGCCAGCCCCAGCATTTT.

The chain couples TRBV4-1 to TRBJ1-1; perhaps TRBD1 as D (5 bases). This CDR3 is built from 14 residues. Germline CDR1 MGHRA, CDR2 YSYEKL. V was clipped by 4 bases and J by 1 base, with 10 bases between them. The CDR3 sequence: CASSPLQENTEAFF. The CDR3 nucleotides are TGCGCCAGCAGCCCCCTACAGGAGAACACTGAAGCTTTCTTT.

This sequence joins TRBV9 and TRBJ2-1; D is perhaps TRBD1 (5 bases). Trimming removed 0 bases at V and 2 bases at J, with 12 bases between. The germline CDR1 and CDR2 sequences are SGDLS and YYNGEE. This CDR3 comprises 16 residues. The chain's CDR3 is CASSVDFSGPYNEQFF. The CDR3 DNA sequence: TGTGCCAGCAGCGTAGATTTCTCAGGGCCCTACAATGAGCAGTTCTTC.

The rearrangement joins TRBV30 to TRBJ1-2; weak D call: TRBD1 (6 bases). The CDR3 consists of 13 residues. The germline V gene encodes CDR1 GTSNPN and CDR2 SVGIG (reference sequence). Trimming left V 3 bases short and J 5 bases short, with 13 bases between. The chain's CDR3 is CAWRKTGVYGYTF. The CDR3 DNA follows: TGTGCCTGGAGGAAGACAGGCGTTTATGGCTACACCTTC.

V is TRBV2 and J is TRBJ1-5; 10 bases map to TRBD1. The V segment lost 7 bases and the J segment 10 bases; nucleotides outside the gene matches: 13. Germline V CDR1 and CDR2: SNHLY, FYNNEI. The CDR3 spans 15 residues. This CDR3 is CASNTGTGAGSPQHF. CDR3 nucleotides: TGTGCCAGCAATACCGGGACAGGGGCCGGGTCACCCCAGCATTTT.

V usage is TRBV6-6 and J usage is TRBJ1-5; TRBD1 might be the D (5 bases). CDR1 and CDR2 (germline): MNHNY, SVGAGI (reference sequence). This CDR3 region has 16 residues. The V and J ends lost 1 base and 0 bases respectively, with 10 bases between them. The CDR3 is CASSYLAGDSNQPQHF. In DNA form, the CDR3 reads TGTGCCAGCAGTTACTTGGCGGGGGATAGCAATCAGCCCCAGCATTTT.

The chain employs TRBV27 and TRBJ1-1, with D possibly TRBD1 on 5 matching bases. Per the germline V gene, CDR1 is MNHEY and CDR2 is SMNVEV (reference sequence). Trimming took 6 bases from V and 2 from J, leaving 10 bases between them. This CDR3 is built from 13 residues. CDR3 in amino acids: CASSRGSNTEAFF. CDR3 nucleotide sequence: TGTGCCAGCAGCCGGGGGTCAAACACTGAAGCTTTCTTT.

The chain links TRBV9 to TRBJ2-7; the match to TRBD2 covers 7 bases. V lost 4 bases to trimming and J lost 1 base; unmatched junction nucleotides: 11. CDR1 and CDR2 from the germline V gene are SGDLS and YYNGEE. CDR3 size: 16 residues. Here the CDR3 reads CASSIQTSASSYEQYF. Here the CDR3 DNA reads TGTGCCAGCAGCATACAAACTAGCGCGTCTTCCTACGAGCAGTACTTC.